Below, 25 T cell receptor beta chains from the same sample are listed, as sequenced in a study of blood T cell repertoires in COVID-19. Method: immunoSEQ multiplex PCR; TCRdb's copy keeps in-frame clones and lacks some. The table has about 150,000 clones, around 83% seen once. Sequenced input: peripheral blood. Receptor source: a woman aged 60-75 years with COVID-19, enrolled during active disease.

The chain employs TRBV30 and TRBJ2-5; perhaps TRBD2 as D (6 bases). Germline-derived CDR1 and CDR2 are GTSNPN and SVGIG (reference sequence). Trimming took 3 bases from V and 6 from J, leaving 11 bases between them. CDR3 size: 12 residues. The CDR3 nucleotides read TGTGCCTGGAGCGGGGGACGGCAGACCCAGTACTTC. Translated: CAWSGGRQTQYF.

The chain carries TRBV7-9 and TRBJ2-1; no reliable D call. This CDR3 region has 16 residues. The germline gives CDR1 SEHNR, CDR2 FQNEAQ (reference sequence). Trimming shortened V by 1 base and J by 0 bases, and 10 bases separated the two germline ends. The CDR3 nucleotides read TGTGCCAGCAGCTTAGAACGGCGGAGCTCCTACAATGAGCAGTTCTTC. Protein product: CASSLERRSSYNEQFF.

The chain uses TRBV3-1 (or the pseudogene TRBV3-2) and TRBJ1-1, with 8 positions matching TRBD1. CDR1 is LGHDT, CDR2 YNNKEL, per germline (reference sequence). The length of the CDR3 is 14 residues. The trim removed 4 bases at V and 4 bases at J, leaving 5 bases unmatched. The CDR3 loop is CASSLGQGGTEAFF. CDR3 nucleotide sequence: TGTGCCAGCAGCCTTGGACAGGGCGGCACTGAAGCTTTCTTT.

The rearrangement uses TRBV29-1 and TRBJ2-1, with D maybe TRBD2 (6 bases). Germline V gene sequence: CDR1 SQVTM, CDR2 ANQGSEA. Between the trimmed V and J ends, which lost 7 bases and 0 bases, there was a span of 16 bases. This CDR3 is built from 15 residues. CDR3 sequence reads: CSAPLGGISYNEQFF. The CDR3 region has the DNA TGCAGCGCTCCATTGGGCGGGATCTCCTACAATGAGCAGTTCTTC.

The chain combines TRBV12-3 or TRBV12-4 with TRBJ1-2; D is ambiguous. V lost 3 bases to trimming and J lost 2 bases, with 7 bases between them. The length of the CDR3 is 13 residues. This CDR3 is CASSLGANYGYTF. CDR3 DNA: TGTGCCAGCAGTTTGGGAGCAAACTATGGCTACACCTTC.

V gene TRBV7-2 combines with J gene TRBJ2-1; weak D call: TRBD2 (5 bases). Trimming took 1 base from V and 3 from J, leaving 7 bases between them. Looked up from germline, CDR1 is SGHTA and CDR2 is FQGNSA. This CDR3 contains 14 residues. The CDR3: CASSLVGNYNEQFF. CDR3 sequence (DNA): TGTGCCAGCAGCTTAGTCGGGAACTACAATGAGCAGTTCTTC.

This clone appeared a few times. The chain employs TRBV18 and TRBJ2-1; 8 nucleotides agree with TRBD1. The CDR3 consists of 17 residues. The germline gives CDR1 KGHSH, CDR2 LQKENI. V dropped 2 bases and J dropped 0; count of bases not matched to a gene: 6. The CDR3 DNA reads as TGTGCCAGCTCACCATCGGGACAGGCGAGCTCCTACAATGAGCAGTTCTTC. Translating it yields CASSPSGQASSYNEQFF.

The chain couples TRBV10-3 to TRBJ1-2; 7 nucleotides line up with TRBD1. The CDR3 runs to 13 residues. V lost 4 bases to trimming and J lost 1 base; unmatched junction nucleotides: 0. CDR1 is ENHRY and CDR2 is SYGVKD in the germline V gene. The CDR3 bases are TGTGCCATCAGTGGGGACAGTAACTATGGCTACACCTTC. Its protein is CAISGDSNYGYTF.

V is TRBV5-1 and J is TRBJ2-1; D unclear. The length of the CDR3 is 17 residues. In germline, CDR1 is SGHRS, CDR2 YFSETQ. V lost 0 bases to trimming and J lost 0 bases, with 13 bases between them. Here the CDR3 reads CASSLAPLQSSYNEQFF. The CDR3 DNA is TGCGCCAGCAGCTTGGCCCCTTTACAGAGCTCCTACAATGAGCAGTTCTTC.

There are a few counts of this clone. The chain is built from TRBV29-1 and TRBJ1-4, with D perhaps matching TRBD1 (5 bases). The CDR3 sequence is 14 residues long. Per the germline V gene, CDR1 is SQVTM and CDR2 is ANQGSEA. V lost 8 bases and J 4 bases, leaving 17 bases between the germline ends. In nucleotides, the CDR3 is TGCAGCATAAATTTCGGGGGGATTAATGAAAAACTGTTTTTT. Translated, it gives CSINFGGINEKLFF.

The CDR3 DNA reads TGTGCCAGCAGCTTATCTCTATTGAACACTGAAGCTTTCTTT. This codes for CASSLSLLNTEAFF. This sequence joins TRBV11-2 and TRBJ1-1; no reliable D call. The germline V gene encodes CDR1 SGHAT and CDR2 FQNNGV. The ends were cut back, 2 bases at V and 0 bases at J, with 7 bases in the middle. The CDR3 consists of 14 residues.

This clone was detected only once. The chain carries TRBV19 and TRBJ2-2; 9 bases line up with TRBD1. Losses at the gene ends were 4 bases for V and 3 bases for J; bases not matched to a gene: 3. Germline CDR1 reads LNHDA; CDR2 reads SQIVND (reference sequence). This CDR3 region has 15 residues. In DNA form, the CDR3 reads TGTGCCAGTAGTACACAGGGGGCTGACACCGGGGAGCTGTTTTTT. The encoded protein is CASSTQGADTGELFF.

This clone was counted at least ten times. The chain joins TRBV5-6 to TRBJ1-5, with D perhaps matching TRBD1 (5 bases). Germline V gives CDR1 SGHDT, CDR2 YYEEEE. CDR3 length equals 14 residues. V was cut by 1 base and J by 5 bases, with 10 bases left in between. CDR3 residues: CASSLIRGDQPQHF. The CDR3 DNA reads TGTGCCAGCAGCTTGATAAGGGGCGATCAGCCCCAGCATTTT.

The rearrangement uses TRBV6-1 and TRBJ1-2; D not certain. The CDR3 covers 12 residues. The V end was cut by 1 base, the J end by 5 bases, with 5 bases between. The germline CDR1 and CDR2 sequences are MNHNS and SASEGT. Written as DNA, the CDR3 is TGTGCCAGCAGTGAAGGCGGATATGGCTACACCTTC. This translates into CASSEGGYGYTF.

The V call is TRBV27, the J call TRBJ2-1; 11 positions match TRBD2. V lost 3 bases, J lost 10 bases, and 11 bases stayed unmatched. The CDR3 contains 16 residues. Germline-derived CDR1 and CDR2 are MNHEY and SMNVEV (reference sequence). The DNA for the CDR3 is TGTGCCAGCAGTTTCTCCTCTAGCGGGAGGCCCAGAGAGCAGTTCTTC. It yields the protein CASSFSSSGRPREQFF.

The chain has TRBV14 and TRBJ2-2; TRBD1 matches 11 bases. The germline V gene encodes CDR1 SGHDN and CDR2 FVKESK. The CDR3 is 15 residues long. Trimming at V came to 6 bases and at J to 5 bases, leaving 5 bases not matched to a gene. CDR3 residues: CASRGTGGGTGELFF. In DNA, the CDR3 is TGTGCCAGCAGAGGGACAGGGGGAGGAACCGGGGAGCTGTTTTTT.

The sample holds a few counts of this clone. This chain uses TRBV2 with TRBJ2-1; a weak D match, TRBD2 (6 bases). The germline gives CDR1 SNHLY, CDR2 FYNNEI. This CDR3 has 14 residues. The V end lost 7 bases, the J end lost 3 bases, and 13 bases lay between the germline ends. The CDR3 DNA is TGTGCCAGCAAAGTTACTAGCCTCTACAATGAGCAGTTCTTC. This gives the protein CASKVTSLYNEQFF.

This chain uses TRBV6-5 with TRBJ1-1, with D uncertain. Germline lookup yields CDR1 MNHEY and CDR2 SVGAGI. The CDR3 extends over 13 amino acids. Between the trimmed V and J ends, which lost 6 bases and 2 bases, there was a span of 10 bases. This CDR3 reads CASRLTENTEAFF. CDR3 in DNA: TGTGCCAGCAGATTAACAGAAAACACTGAAGCTTTCTTT.

The CDR3 spells CASSGWTGRGQPQHF. CDR3 nucleotides: TGTGCCAGCAGTGGCTGGACAGGTCGGGGTCAGCCCCAGCATTTT. V gene TRBV2 combines with J gene TRBJ1-5; 7 bases fit TRBD1. Germline-derived CDR1 and CDR2 are SNHLY and FYNNEI. This CDR3 has 15 residues. Trimming removed 4 bases from V and 6 bases from J; junction bases left unmatched: 9.

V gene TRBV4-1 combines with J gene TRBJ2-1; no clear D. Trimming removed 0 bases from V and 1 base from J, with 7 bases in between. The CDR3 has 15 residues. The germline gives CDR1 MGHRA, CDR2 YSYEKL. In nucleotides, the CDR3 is TGCGCCAGCAGCCAAGATGGCCTTTCCTACAATGAGCAGTTCTTC. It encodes CASSQDGLSYNEQFF.

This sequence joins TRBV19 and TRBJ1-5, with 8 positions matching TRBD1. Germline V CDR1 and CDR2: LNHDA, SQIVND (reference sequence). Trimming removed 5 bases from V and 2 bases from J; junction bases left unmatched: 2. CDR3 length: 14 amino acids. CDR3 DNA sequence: TGTGCCAGTAGTGGGACAGGTGGCAATCAGCCCCAGCATTTT. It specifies CASSGTGGNQPQHF.

The CDR3 spells CASSQKLTSGNDEQFF. The CDR3 DNA reads TGTGCCAGCAGCCAAAAGTTGACTAGCGGTAACGATGAGCAGTTCTTC. The chain joins TRBV3-1 (or the pseudogene TRBV3-2) to TRBJ2-1; the match to TRBD2 covers 9 bases. Trimming cost V 2 bases and J 8 bases; bases outside gene matches: 10. The CDR3 is 16 residues long. The germline V gene has CDR1 LGHDT and CDR2 YNNKEL (reference sequence).

Written as DNA, the CDR3 is TGCGCCAGCAGCCAAGACAAAGGCGGGAGGCAGCCCCAGCATTTT. It yields the protein CASSQDKGGRQPQHF. The chain uses TRBV4-1 and TRBJ1-5; D remains ambiguous. V was trimmed by 0 bases and J by 7 bases, leaving 13 bases between them. Germline V lookup: CDR1 MGHRA, CDR2 YSYEKL. There are 15 residues in the CDR3.

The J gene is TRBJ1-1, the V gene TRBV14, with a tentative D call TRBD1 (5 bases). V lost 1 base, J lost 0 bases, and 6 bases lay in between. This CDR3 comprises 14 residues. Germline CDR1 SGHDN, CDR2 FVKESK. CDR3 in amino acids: CASSQAGMNTEAFF. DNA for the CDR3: TGTGCCAGCAGCCAAGCAGGGATGAACACTGAAGCTTTCTTT.

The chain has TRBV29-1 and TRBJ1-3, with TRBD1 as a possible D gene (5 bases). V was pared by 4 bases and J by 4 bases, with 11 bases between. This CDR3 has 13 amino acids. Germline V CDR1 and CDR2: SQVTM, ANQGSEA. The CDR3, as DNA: TGCAGCGTTGGGATAGGGGCAGGAAACACCATATATTTT. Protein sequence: CSVGIGAGNTIYF.